These 30 T cell receptor beta chains were sequenced from one sample in a study of blood T cell repertoires in COVID-19. The table came from immunoSEQ multiplex PCR; TCRdb's copy has only in-frame clones and leaves some out. The sample carries fewer than 300,000 clones, roughly 93% recorded once. Sequencing was performed on PBMCs or T cells enriched from blood (not recorded which). The receptors originated from a middle-aged woman with acute COVID-19.

This chain connects TRBV29-1 to TRBJ2-2, with 8 positions matching TRBD1. The CDR3 covers 14 residues. In germline, CDR1 is SQVTM, CDR2 ANQGSEA. V dropped 6 bases and J dropped 2; count of bases not matched to a gene: 5. CDR3 in amino acids: CSVRTGRNTGELFF. The DNA for the CDR3 is TGCAGCGTGCGGACAGGGAGAAACACCGGGGAGCTGTTTTTT.

This chain joins TRBV7-9 and TRBJ1-3; D not certain. This CDR3 region has 14 residues. Trimming cost V 6 bases and J 3 bases, with 12 bases left between them. Germline CDR1 reads SEHNR; CDR2 reads FQNEAQ (reference sequence). DNA of the CDR3: TGTGCCAGCAGTCCAGGCGACATTGGAAACACCATATATTTT. Its protein product is CASSPGDIGNTIYF.

This chain uses TRBV4-1 with TRBJ2-7, with TRBD1 matching over 8 bases. V was clipped by 1 base and J by 2 bases; unmatched bases: 7. The CDR3 is 16 amino acids. CDR1 and CDR2 from the germline V gene are MGHRA and YSYEKL. CDR3 sequence reads: CASSQVGGQVTYEQYF. CDR3 bases: TGCGCCAGCAGCCAAGTTGGGGGACAGGTTACCTACGAGCAGTACTTC.

The chain has TRBV28 and TRBJ2-7, with a weak D call TRBD2 (6 bases). This CDR3 has 14 residues. V lost 6 bases and J 1 base, leaving 13 bases between the germline ends. The germline gives CDR1 MDHEN, CDR2 SYDVKM. Here the CDR3 reads CASSRPAGSYEQYF. The CDR3, as DNA: TGTGCCAGCAGCCGTCCGGCGGGGTCCTACGAGCAGTACTTC.

The V and J genes are TRBV2 and TRBJ1-2; D unresolved. This CDR3 comprises 12 residues. V was trimmed by 6 bases and J by 6 bases, leaving 11 bases between them. The V gene's germline CDR1 is SNHLY and CDR2 FYNNEI. The CDR3 region is CASSRRGNGYTF. The DNA of the CDR3 is TGTGCCAGCAGCAGACGAGGGAATGGCTACACCTTC.

V usage is TRBV5-1 and J usage is TRBJ1-1, with D possibly TRBD1 on 6 matching bases. CDR1 is SGHRS and CDR2 is YFSETQ in the germline V gene. This CDR3 region has 14 residues. V shed 4 bases and J shed 0 bases, with 10 bases lying between them. CDR3 amino acids: CASSRTGMNTEAFF. CDR3 nucleotide sequence: TGCGCCAGCAGCAGAACAGGGATGAACACTGAAGCTTTCTTT.

J is TRBJ2-5 and V is TRBV29-1, with D tentatively TRBD2 (6 bases). Germline loops: CDR1 SQVTM, CDR2 ANQGSEA. This CDR3 has 13 amino acids. V dropped 4 bases and J dropped 5 bases, with 14 bases sitting between them. Written as DNA, the CDR3 is TGCAGCGTTGTGAGGCTAGCGTTGGAGACCCAGTACTTC. Amino acid sequence: CSVVRLALETQYF.

This CDR3 reads CAWRLRGGGETQYF. The CDR3 DNA follows: TGTGCCTGGAGGCTGCGGGGGGGCGGGGAGACCCAGTACTTC. V gene TRBV30 combines with J gene TRBJ2-5, with 9 bases that match TRBD2. The ends lost 3 bases at V and 5 bases at J; junction bases unmatched: 7. There are 14 residues in the CDR3. CDR1 is GTSNPN and CDR2 is SVGIG in the germline V gene (reference sequence). Drawing the rest from reference TRBV30 and TRBJ2-5, the complete variable domain is SQTIHQWPATLVQPVGSPLSLECTVEGTSNPNLYWYRQAAGRGLQLLFYSVGIGQISSEVPQNLSASRPQDRQFILSSKKLLLSDSGFYLCAWRLRGGGETQYFGPGTRLLVL.

The J gene is TRBJ2-3, the V gene TRBV7-2; tentative D call: TRBD2 (7 bases). Germline-derived CDR1 and CDR2 are SGHTA and FQGNSA. V gave up 5 bases and J gave up 5 bases, with 20 bases separating them. The CDR3 is 16 residues long. CDR3 in amino acids: CASSPTARGGRDTQYF. The CDR3 DNA reads TGTGCCAGCAGCCCCACCGCGAGGGGGGGCCGAGATACGCAGTATTTT. The variable domain in full, completed from reference TRBV7-2 and TRBJ2-3, reads GAGVSQSPSNKVTEKGKDVELRCDPISGHTALYWYRQSLGQGLEFLIYFQGNSAPDKSGLPSDRFSAERTGGSVSTLTIQRTQQEDSAVYLCASSPTARGGRDTQYFGPGTRLTVL.

This chain connects TRBV3-1 (or the pseudogene TRBV3-2) to TRBJ2-7; 14 bases agree with TRBD2. Germline CDR1 LGHDT, CDR2 YNNKEL (reference sequence). CDR3 size: 16 residues. Germline trimming cut 1 base from V and 3 bases from J; bases unmatched to any gene: 2. For the CDR3, the DNA is TGTGCCAGCAGCCAAGGGGGACTAGCGGGAGTCTACGAGCAGTACTTC. Its translation: CASSQGGLAGVYEQYF.

This chain joins TRBV7-2 and TRBJ1-1, with a tentative D call TRBD1 (5 bases). Germline CDR1 is SGHTA and CDR2 is FQGNSA. CDR3 length equals 15 residues. Trimming removed 5 bases from V and 1 base from J, with 14 bases in between. The CDR3 nucleotides read TGTGCCAGCAGCCCTAGACACGGGGGGAACACTGAAGCTTTCTTT. Translation: CASSPRHGGNTEAFF.

The chain employs TRBV6-5 and TRBJ1-5; maybe TRBD1 (6 bases). V was trimmed by 3 bases and J by 7 bases, leaving 10 bases between them. This CDR3 contains 13 residues. Germline CDR1 and CDR2: MNHEY and SVGAGI. The chain's CDR3 is CASSYQGNQPQHF. The CDR3 DNA sequence: TGTGCCAGCAGTTATCAGGGGAACCAGCCCCAGCATTTT.

The chain is built from TRBV6-5 and TRBJ1-1; D is possibly TRBD1 (5 bases). CDR3 length equals 11 residues. Germline assignment: CDR1 MNHEY and CDR2 SVGAGI. Trimming cost V 6 bases and J 6 bases, with 8 bases left between them. The CDR3 sequence is CASSRGSEAFF. The CDR3 DNA follows: TGTGCCAGCAGCCGGGGGTCTGAAGCTTTCTTT.

This chain connects TRBV18 to TRBJ1-6, with TRBD1 matching over 7 bases. This CDR3 spans 20 amino acids. J gave up 0 bases and V 6 bases, and 17 bases lay outside the gene matches. CDR1 is KGHSH, CDR2 LQKENI, per germline. The CDR3, as DNA: TGTGCCAGCTCCCCAAGTCGGGACAGCCCTGCGGGCTCCTATAATTCACCCCTCCACTTT. It codes for CASSPSRDSPAGSYNSPLHF.

The gene calls are TRBV11-1 and TRBJ2-5, with D maybe TRBD2 (5 bases). The ends were cut back, 5 bases at V and 4 bases at J, with 11 bases in the middle. The germline V gene encodes CDR1 SGHAT and CDR2 FQDESV (reference sequence). The CDR3 runs to 13 residues. The CDR3, as DNA: TGTGCCAGCAGCGATCGGACTCGAGAGACCCAGTACTTC. Its protein product is CASSDRTRETQYF.

V usage is TRBV2 and J usage is TRBJ1-1, with 9 bases aligning to TRBD1. CDR1 is SNHLY and CDR2 is FYNNEI in the germline V gene. V was clipped by 6 bases and J by 0 bases; unmatched bases: 5. There are 15 residues in the CDR3. CDR3 residues: CASRQQGALNTEAFF. CDR3 nucleotide sequence: TGTGCCAGCAGGCAACAGGGGGCCTTGAACACTGAAGCTTTCTTT.

V usage is TRBV10-3 and J usage is TRBJ1-3, with 10 bases fitting TRBD1. CDR1 is ENHRY and CDR2 is SYGVKD in the germline V gene. Trimming took 8 bases from V and 3 from J; bases not matched to a gene: 7. The CDR3 covers 15 residues. CDR3 protein: CAIADRGNLGNTIYF. For the CDR3, the DNA is TGTGCCATCGCGGACAGGGGGAACCTTGGAAACACCATATATTTT.

This clone has just one count. The CDR3 is CASSGGQRNQPQHF. In nucleotides, the CDR3 is TGTGCCAGTAGTGGGGGACAGAGAAATCAGCCCCAGCATTTT. The chain has TRBV19 and TRBJ1-5, with 7 bases fitting TRBD1. J was trimmed by 4 bases and V by 5 bases; bases with no gene match: 5. Germline loops: CDR1 LNHDA, CDR2 SQIVND (reference sequence). This CDR3 contains 14 residues.

A few counts support this clone. The chain has TRBV5-1 and TRBJ1-1; 8 positions agree with TRBD1. Germline trimming cut 3 bases from V and 1 base from J; bases unmatched to any gene: 11. The CDR3 runs 17 residues. Germline V gene lookup returns CDR1 SGHRS and CDR2 YFSETQ. CDR3 bases: TGCGCCAGCAGCTCGGAAATTTCCGGGACAGGGAACACTGAAGCTTTCTTT. This gives the protein CASSSEISGTGNTEAFF.

The V and J genes are TRBV7-9 and TRBJ1-5; no firm D call. Trimming stripped 1 base from V and 1 base from J, with 8 bases between. The CDR3 covers 15 residues. CDR1 and CDR2 (germline): SEHNR, FQNEAQ (reference sequence). The CDR3 DNA sequence: TGTGCCAGCAGCTTAGACGGGAGAAGCAATCAGCCCCAGCATTTT. Its translation is CASSLDGRSNQPQHF.

V is TRBV5-6 and J is TRBJ1-1, with TRBD1 as a possible D gene (6 bases). Per the germline V gene, CDR1 is SGHDT and CDR2 is YYEEEE. The CDR3 length is 15 residues. Trimming removed 4 bases from V and 1 base from J, with 14 bases in between. This CDR3 is CASSPTIQGNTEAFF. The CDR3 bases are TGTGCCAGCAGCCCTACAATACAGGGGAACACTGAAGCTTTCTTT.

This clone appeared a few times. The chain links TRBV4-3 to TRBJ2-2; D remains unclear. This CDR3 is built from 15 residues. V lost 0 bases and J 2 bases, leaving 7 bases between the germline ends. CDR1 and CDR2 (germline): LGHNA, YSLEER. The CDR3 DNA reads TGCGCCAGCAGCCAAGATCCTACCAACACCGGGGAGCTGTTTTTT. It translates to CASSQDPTNTGELFF.

This sequence joins TRBV5-1 and TRBJ1-2; D ambiguous. The V gene's germline CDR1 is SGHRS and CDR2 YFSETQ. The CDR3 is made up of 15 amino acids. The germline V and J ends were trimmed by 0 bases and 3 bases, with 12 bases remaining between them. CDR3 sequence: CASSLGLLSDYGYTF. CDR3 sequence (DNA): TGCGCCAGCAGCTTGGGTCTTCTCTCGGACTATGGCTACACCTTC.

The chain couples TRBV19 to TRBJ2-1; 14 positions agree with TRBD2. Unmatched junction bases numbered 18, after V lost 5 bases and J lost 12 bases. The germline gives CDR1 LNHDA, CDR2 SQIVND (reference sequence). This CDR3 comprises 18 residues. CDR3: CASSPLTGLAGEGKGQFF. The CDR3 DNA follows: TGTGCCAGTAGTCCGCTTACGGGACTAGCGGGAGAGGGTAAAGGGCAGTTCTTC.

The chain uses TRBV6-6 and TRBJ2-7; possibly TRBD2 for D (6 bases). The CDR3 has 15 residues. The germline V gene has CDR1 MNHNY and CDR2 SVGAGI (reference sequence). V was trimmed by 7 bases and J by 2 bases, leaving 18 bases between them. CDR3 protein: CASTRTGTGAYEQYF. CDR3 nucleotide sequence: TGTGCCAGCACCAGAACCGGGACTGGTGCCTACGAGCAGTACTTC.

This chain links TRBV5-1 with TRBJ1-4, with 7 bases lining up with TRBD1. CDR1 SGHRS and CDR2 YFSETQ come from the germline V gene. The CDR3 is made up of 15 amino acids. J was trimmed by 3 bases and V by 4 bases; bases with no gene match: 6. This CDR3 reads CASSVNRGSNEKLFF. CDR3 bases: TGCGCCAGCAGCGTCAACAGGGGATCTAATGAAAAACTGTTTTTT.

The count of this clone is one. The gene calls are TRBV24-1 and TRBJ2-2; 11 bases are shared with TRBD2. V shed 6 bases and J 7 bases; nucleotides not matched to a gene: 15. The germline V gene encodes CDR1 KGHDR and CDR2 SFDVKD. The CDR3 loop spans 18 amino acids. The CDR3 here is CATSPHPGTSGFGGELFF. In nucleotides, the CDR3 is TGTGCCACCAGTCCTCACCCCGGGACTAGCGGTTTCGGCGGGGAGCTGTTTTTT.

V gene TRBV7-9 combines with J gene TRBJ2-1; no clear D. Trimming pared 4 bases from V and 10 bases from J, leaving 11 bases between. This CDR3 contains 12 residues. The germline V gene encodes CDR1 SEHNR and CDR2 FQNEAQ (reference sequence). The DNA for the CDR3 is TGTGCCAGCAGCTCAGTCGGGTCAGAGCAGTTCTTC. The encoded protein is CASSSVGSEQFF.

This chain links TRBV14 with TRBJ1-2; D might be TRBD1 (6 bases). CDR3 length: 13 amino acids. In germline, CDR1 is SGHDN, CDR2 FVKESK. Trimming took off 2 bases at V and 8 bases at J, with 12 bases between the two ends. CDR3 sequence (DNA): TGTGCCAGCAGCCAAACCGACAGGAACGGCTACACCTTC. It specifies CASSQTDRNGYTF. The full variable domain, completed using reference TRBV14 and TRBJ1-2, is EAGVTQFPSHSVIEKGQTVTLRCDPISGHDNLYWYRRVMGKEIKFLLHFVKESKQDESGMPNNRFLAERTGGTYSTLKVQPAELEDSGVYFCASSQTDRNGYTFGSGTRLTVV.

This chain connects TRBV11-3 to TRBJ1-2; 12 bases align to TRBD1. V was pared by 5 bases and J by 6 bases, with 10 bases of the junction left unmatched. Germline V gives CDR1 SGHNT, CDR2 YENEEA. CDR3 length: 16 residues. CDR3 DNA: TGTGCCAGCAGCCCGCCGGGACAGGGGGCGCTGAATGGCTACACCTTC. This translates into CASSPPGQGALNGYTF.